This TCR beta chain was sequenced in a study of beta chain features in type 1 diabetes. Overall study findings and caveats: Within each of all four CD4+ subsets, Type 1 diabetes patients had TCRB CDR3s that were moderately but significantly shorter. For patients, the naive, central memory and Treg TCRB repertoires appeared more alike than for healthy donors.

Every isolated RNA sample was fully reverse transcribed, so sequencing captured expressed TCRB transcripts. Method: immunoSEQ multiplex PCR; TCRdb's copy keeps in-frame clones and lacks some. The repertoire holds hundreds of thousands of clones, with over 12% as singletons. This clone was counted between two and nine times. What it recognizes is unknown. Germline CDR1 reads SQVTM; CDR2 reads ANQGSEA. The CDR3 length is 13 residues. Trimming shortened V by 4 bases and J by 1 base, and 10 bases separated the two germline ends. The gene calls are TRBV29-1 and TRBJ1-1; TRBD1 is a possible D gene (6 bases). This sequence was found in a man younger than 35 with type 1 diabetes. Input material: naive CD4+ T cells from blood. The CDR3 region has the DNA TGCAGCGTTGGGCCGGGGGCGAACACTGAAGCTTTCTTT. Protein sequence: CSVGPGANTEAFF.